The clone carrying this T cell receptor beta chain was found many times. Its specificity is not known. In germline, CDR1 is SQVTM, CDR2 ANQGSEA. This CDR3 has 15 residues. V lost 6 bases to trimming and J lost 5 bases; unmatched junction nucleotides: 11. The entry originates in a study of T-cell reconstitution after alpha-beta-depleted transplantation in children. Study conclusions and caveats: When one year had passed after transplant, most T-cell counts and diversity came from newly produced T cells.

A library of TCRbeta sequences, prepared with unique molecular identifiers, was generated. TCRdb recomputed calls from the PCR reads with MiXCR, one row per CDR3 protein. The table includes hundreds of thousands of distinct CDR3 sequences, less than 15% detected once. The sample was PBMCs, taken before TCRalphabeta/CD19-depleted stem cell transplant. The sequence derives from a girl aged 2 to 10 with congenital amegakaryocytic thrombocytopenia, due to receive a stem cell transplant. The chain carries TRBV29-1 and TRBJ2-3; 10 bases match TRBD2. CDR3 nucleotides: TGCAGCGTCCTAGGGGCACTAGCGGGATTAGATACGCAGTATTTT. The encoded protein is CSVLGALAGLDTQYF.